This T cell receptor beta chain was retrieved from a study of blood T cell repertoires in COVID-19. The wider study: The origin of the acute and convalescent COVID-19 samples was the United States, Italy and Spain. The analysed material was cDNA or gDNA that came from T cells, B-cell-depleted T cells, or PBMCs.

Authors' methods: Reference gene primers were amplified, and this amplification served to estimate nucleated cell counts. Sequencing was performed with immunoSEQ multiplex PCR; in TCRdb, only in-frame clones are kept and a portion is missing. V, J and clone size were drawn from that table, and D and trimming were deduced from the DNA. The data contain approximately 180,000 clones, over 75% of them seen just once; the ten biggest clones take up around 9.9%. The CDR3 covers 15 residues. Germline V gene sequence: CDR1 MNHEY, CDR2 SMNVEV (reference sequence). V lost 6 bases to trimming and J lost 0 bases, with 14 bases between them.

V and J are TRBV27 and TRBJ1-2, with TRBD1 as a possible D gene (5 bases). The clonotype was recovered from a human donor with active or convalescent COVID-19. The donor label of this sample is uncertain. Sequencing was performed on peripheral blood. Written as DNA, the CDR3 is TGTGCCAGCAGGCTTGACAGCTTAGCTAACTATGGCTACACCTTC. This sequence encodes CASRLDSLANYGYTF.